These 23 T cell receptor beta chains originate from one sample sequenced in a study of T cells in Graves' hyperthyroidism and ophthalmopathy. Regions amplified from RNA transcripts were the TCR beta CDR3 regions. RT-PCR in the first round (using the HTBI primer set) targeted the TCR CDR3. TCRdb itself ran the multiplex PCR reads through MiXCR, one entry per CDR3 protein. The sample has under 350,000 distinct CDR3 sequences, about a sixth seen once. What was sequenced was blood. The receptors come from a woman in her fifties or sixties with Graves' ophthalmopathy.

The V call is TRBV3-1, the J call TRBJ2-5; D remains unclear. The germline gives CDR1 LGHDT, CDR2 YNNKEL (reference sequence). V was pared by 3 bases and J by 2 bases, with 10 bases between. This CDR3 is 14 amino acids long. The chain's CDR3 is CASSHSTLQETQYF. CDR3 nucleotides: TGTGCCAGCAGCCACAGCACCCTACAAGAGACCCAGTACTTC.

This sequence joins TRBV25-1 and TRBJ2-3; tentative D call: TRBD1 (6 bases). The germline V and J ends were trimmed by 3 bases and 4 bases, with 11 bases remaining between them. Germline assignment: CDR1 MGHDK and CDR2 SYGVNS. The CDR3 runs to 14 residues. CDR3 in DNA: TGTGCCAGCAGTGACAGGGGTAGGGCAGATACGCAGTATTTT. It yields the protein CASSDRGRADTQYF.

This chain connects TRBV6-2 or TRBV6-3 to TRBJ1-2; maybe TRBD1 (5 bases). In germline, CDR1 is MNHEY, CDR2 SVGEGT. Trimming shortened V by 2 bases and J by 4 bases, and 11 bases separated the two germline ends. The CDR3 loop spans 14 amino acids. CDR3 protein: CASSYRGPAYGYTF. CDR3 nucleotides: TGTGCCAGCAGTTACAGGGGCCCTGCCTATGGCTACACCTTC.

The sample holds many counts of this clonotype. This CDR3 is CASSPILSSGNTIYF. Written as DNA, the CDR3 is TGTGCCAGCAGCCCGATATTGTCCTCTGGAAACACCATATATTTT. The chain employs TRBV11-2 and TRBJ1-3; no clear D gene. From germline, CDR1 is SGHAT and CDR2 FQNNGV. The CDR3 length is 15 residues. The V and J ends lost 5 bases and 0 bases respectively, with 11 bases between them.

This clonotype turned up a few times. This sequence joins TRBV6-1 and TRBJ1-2, with D perhaps TRBD1 (5 bases). V was shortened by 5 bases and J by 2 bases, with 12 bases between the two germline ends. Looked up from germline, CDR1 is MNHNS and CDR2 is SASEGT. This CDR3 region has 14 residues. DNA of the CDR3: TGTGCCAGCAGTTTTGACAGCAGGAACTATGGCTACACCTTC. Residues: CASSFDSRNYGYTF.

This chain connects TRBV18 to TRBJ2-1, with 13 bases aligning to TRBD2. The CDR3 is 15 amino acids. V trimming: 2 bases; J trimming: 7 bases; junction bases outside the gene matches: 2. CDR1 is KGHSH and CDR2 is LQKENI in the germline V gene. The CDR3 protein is CASSPGLAGVNEQFF. CDR3 DNA sequence: TGTGCCAGCTCACCAGGACTAGCGGGAGTTAATGAGCAGTTCTTC.

The chain combines TRBV20-1 with TRBJ2-7; D tentatively fits TRBD1 or TRBD2 (5 bases each). V lost 1 base and J lost 4, with 17 bases in between. The CDR3 totals 15 residues. Germline V lookup: CDR1 DFQATT, CDR2 SNEGSKA (reference sequence). CDR3 sequence reads: CSARGAGAGIYEQYF. CDR3 in DNA: TGCAGTGCTAGAGGTGCCGGGGCAGGGATATACGAGCAGTACTTC.

The chain couples TRBV6-5 to TRBJ2-7; no reliable D call. The germline V gene has CDR1 MNHEY and CDR2 SVGAGI. V was pared by 2 bases and J by 1 base, with 9 bases between. The CDR3 has 14 residues. The CDR3 is CASSYRRLSYEQYF. Here the CDR3 DNA reads TGTGCCAGCAGTTACAGGCGATTATCCTACGAGCAGTACTTC.

In this sample, this clonotype turned up many times. This rearrangement joins TRBV7-9 to TRBJ2-7; D is unclear. Germline V gene lookup returns CDR1 SEHNR and CDR2 FQNEAQ (reference sequence). This CDR3 region has 13 residues. V shed 6 bases and J shed 2 bases, with 11 bases lying between them. Written as DNA, the CDR3 is TGTGCCAGCAGTGCCAGGAGTACCTACGAGCAGTACTTC. The encoded protein is CASSARSTYEQYF.

This clonotype has ten or more counts. V usage is TRBV18 and J usage is TRBJ1-5; 7 positions match TRBD1. Germline CDR1 KGHSH, CDR2 LQKENI. J lost 4 bases, V lost 6 bases, and 12 bases had no gene match. This CDR3 region has 16 residues. The CDR3 sequence is CASSQLPTGINQPQHF. CDR3 nucleotide sequence: TGTGCCAGCTCGCAATTACCGACAGGGATAAATCAGCCCCAGCATTTT.

The chain carries TRBV19 and TRBJ1-1, with 9 positions matching TRBD1. This CDR3 region has 14 residues. Per germline, CDR1 LNHDA and CDR2 SQIVND (reference sequence). V gave up 10 bases and J gave up 5 bases; unmatched junction bases: 11. The CDR3 bases are TGTGCCACCTCCACGGGACAGGGTGTAACTGAAGCTTTCTTT. This encodes CATSTGQGVTEAFF.

This clonotype was counted only a few times. The chain has TRBV7-6 and TRBJ2-7; 7 bases agree with TRBD1. V trimming: 6 bases; J trimming: 0 bases; junction bases outside the gene matches: 14. The CDR3 has 17 amino acids. From germline, CDR1 is SGHVS and CDR2 FNYEAQ. CDR3 sequence reads: CASSHPRSGQSSYEQYF. The CDR3 region has the DNA TGTGCCAGCAGTCATCCCCGGTCGGGACAGAGCTCCTACGAGCAGTACTTC. The whole variable domain, remainder taken from reference TRBV7-6 and TRBJ2-7, is GAGVSQSPRYKVTKRGQDVALRCDPISGHVSLYWYRQALGQGPEFLTYFNYEAQQDKSGLPNDRFSAERPEGSISTLTIQRTEQRDSAMYRCASSHPRSGQSSYEQYFGPGTRLTVT.

A few counts support this clonotype. The chain has TRBV29-1 and TRBJ2-6; no firm D call. CDR3 size: 17 residues. In germline, CDR1 is SQVTM, CDR2 ANQGSEA. The germline V and J ends were trimmed by 3 bases and 0 bases, with 15 bases remaining between them. CDR3 protein: CSVEFAGESSGANVLTF. CDR3 bases: TGCAGCGTTGAGTTCGCAGGAGAGAGCTCTGGGGCCAACGTCCTGACTTTC.

This clonotype was recorded at least ten times. V usage is TRBV20-1 and J usage is TRBJ1-4; D remains ambiguous. V was cut by 4 bases and J by 4 bases, with 7 bases left in between. There are 12 residues in the CDR3. The germline CDR1 and CDR2 sequences are DFQATT and SNEGSKA (reference sequence). CDR3 residues: CSAKTSNEKLFF. DNA of the CDR3: TGCAGTGCTAAAACGAGTAATGAAAAACTGTTTTTT.

This clonotype was recorded many times. This rearrangement joins TRBV3-1 to TRBJ2-7; D uncertain. Trimming removed 1 base at V and 5 bases at J, with 12 bases between. The CDR3 has 14 amino acids. Germline V gene lookup returns CDR1 LGHDT and CDR2 YNNKEL (reference sequence). The CDR3 protein is CASSQGSAINEQYF. The DNA of the CDR3 is TGTGCCAGCAGCCAAGGTTCCGCAATCAACGAGCAGTACTTC.

This clonotype was seen ten or more times. The chain couples TRBV20-1 to TRBJ2-3, with D tentatively TRBD2 (5 bases). Germline CDR1 reads DFQATT; CDR2 reads SNEGSKA (reference sequence). V lost 8 bases and J lost 1, with 16 bases in between. The CDR3 runs 14 residues. CDR3: CSTRSGVRTDTQYF. DNA for the CDR3: TGCAGTACCCGTTCCGGGGTGCGCACAGATACGCAGTATTTT.

In its sample, this clonotype was seen many times. Here the CDR3 DNA reads TGTGCCAGCGGGGGACAGCAACATCAGCCCCAGCATTTT. Translated: CASGGQQHQPQHF. The rearrangement joins TRBV12-3 or TRBV12-4 to TRBJ1-5; 7 nucleotides line up with TRBD1. The CDR3 is 13 residues long. With V trimmed by 8 bases and J by 5 bases, 6 bases remained unmatched.

This chain connects TRBV6-9 to TRBJ2-7; 10 bases match TRBD1. Germline assignment: CDR1 MNHGY and CDR2 SVAAGI. CDR3 length: 15 residues. V trimming: 3 bases; J trimming: 6 bases; junction bases outside the gene matches: 8. The CDR3: CASSYPDRGKVEQYF. As DNA, the CDR3 is TGTGCCAGCAGTTACCCGGACAGGGGGAAGGTCGAGCAGTACTTC.

This clonotype showed up many times. The chain employs TRBV7-8 and TRBJ1-5; tentative D call: TRBD1 (6 bases). The CDR3 covers 14 residues. Germline V gene data show CDR1 as SGHVS and CDR2 as FQNEAQ. With 4 bases removed from V and 7 bases from J, the gap between germline ends came to 14 bases. The CDR3 DNA reads as TGTGCCAGCAGCTCCCAGACAGGAGGGCAGCCCCAGCATTTT. Translation gives CASSSQTGGQPQHF.

On this clonotype itself: Possible read error: a much larger clone is one base away. The rearrangement uses TRBV3-1 and TRBJ1-2, with D perhaps TRBD1 (5 bases). V was clipped by 3 bases and J by 12 bases, with 14 bases between them. The CDR3 has 12 amino acids. Germline CDR1 LGHDT, CDR2 YNNKEL (reference sequence). The CDR3 sequence is CASSQTGRDHTF. CDR3 sequence (DNA): TGTGCCAGCAGCCAGACGGGGCGCGACCACACCTTC.

Many counts were recorded for this clonotype. The chain carries TRBV5-1 and TRBJ2-5; the D gene is possibly TRBD1 (5 bases). V was pared by 0 bases and J by 4 bases, with 13 bases between. The length of the CDR3 is 15 residues. Germline assignment: CDR1 SGHRS and CDR2 YFSETQ. CDR3 DNA: TGCGCCAGCAGCTTGGGGGGCTTTAGGGCAGAGACCCAGTACTTC. This encodes CASSLGGFRAETQYF.

This clonotype has only a few counts. The gene calls are TRBV14 and TRBJ2-1; 11 bases fit TRBD2. This CDR3 spans 17 amino acids. Germline loops: CDR1 SGHDN, CDR2 FVKESK. Losses at the gene ends were 0 bases for V and 0 bases for J; bases not matched to a gene: 1. The CDR3 DNA is TGTGCCAGCAGCCAAGAGACTAGCGGGAACTCCTACAATGAGCAGTTCTTC. Translating gives CASSQETSGNSYNEQFF.

The CDR3 DNA is TGTGCCAGCAGCGTAGGGGTGAAAGAGCGAGGTCAAGAGACCCAGTACTTC. This translates into CASSVGVKERGQETQYF. The rearrangement uses TRBV9 and TRBJ2-5; D unresolved. The CDR3 sequence is 17 residues long. Germline V gene lookup returns CDR1 SGDLS and CDR2 YYNGEE. Trimming removed 0 bases from V and 2 bases from J, with 17 bases in between.